The 5 T cell receptor beta chains reported below all come from one sample, sequenced in a study of T-cell reconstitution after alpha-beta-depleted transplantation in children (dated by TCRdb to about 2016). Libraries were prepared through PCR. TCRdb lists the instrument as Illumina HiSeq 2500. TCR library preparation used molecular barcoding, with unique molecular identifiers applied to normalize quantification of the TCRbeta repertoire. TCRdb redid the processing of the public reads, applying fastp at Q25 and MiXCR, and retained in-frame beta chains. Merged by CDR3 protein, the rows form single entries marked with the most common genes and DNA. This sample holds approximately 1,000,000 distinct CDR3 sequences; about 30% were observed only once. Over 25% of the sample comes from the top ten. The intended sense of this specimen's treatment or condition label: allogeneic hematopoietic cell transplantation with graft depleted of TCRalphabeta T cells and CD19 B cells.

The sample consisted of PBMCs, mostly from graft donor cells, taken 360 days after TCRalphabeta/CD19-depleted stem cell transplant. The origin of the receptors is a boy younger than two who had a stem cell transplant for SCID, so the T cells may come from the graft donor.

The V gene is TRBV20-1, the J gene TRBJ2-1, with 9 bases lining up with TRBD1. J gave up 4 bases and V 1 base, and 2 bases lay outside the gene matches. The CDR3 runs 14 residues. CDR1 and CDR2 (germline): DFQATT, SNEGSKA (reference sequence). CDR3: CSARVGQGYNEQFF. DNA of the CDR3: TGCAGTGCTAGAGTTGGACAGGGGTACAATGAGCAGTTCTTC.

The gene calls are TRBV13 and TRBJ2-5; TRBD1 might be the D (6 bases). CDR3 length: 15 residues. The V gene lost 5 bases and the J gene lost 5 bases, with 18 bases spanning the gap. CDR1 is PRHDT and CDR2 is FYEKMQ in the germline V gene (reference sequence). Written as DNA, the CDR3 is TGTGCCAGCAGCAACGGGCCGAAAAGGGGGGAGACCCAGTACTTC. The encoded protein is CASSNGPKRGETQYF.

The chain is built from TRBV12-3 or TRBV12-4 and TRBJ2-2, with D possibly TRBD1 on 6 matching bases. This CDR3 contains 13 residues. Trimming shortened V by 5 bases and J by 6 bases, and 10 bases separated the two germline ends. This chain's CDR3 is CASSTGPAGELFF. In DNA, the CDR3 is TGTGCCAGCAGTACAGGGCCAGCCGGGGAGCTGTTTTTT.

This clonotype appeared a few times. This chain links TRBV5-1 with TRBJ2-2, with D perhaps matching TRBD1 (6 bases). Trimming took 6 bases from V and 3 from J, leaving 18 bases between them. CDR1 and CDR2 from the germline V gene are SGHRS and YFSETQ. The CDR3 extends over 16 amino acids. The CDR3 here is CASTPRQKGDTGELFF. As DNA, the CDR3 is TGCGCCAGCACTCCCCGACAGAAGGGGGACACCGGGGAGCTGTTTTTT.

This clonotype was detected only a few times. This chain uses TRBV4-1 with TRBJ2-7; D is possibly TRBD2 (6 bases). V lost 2 bases, J lost 2 bases, and 19 bases lay in between. Per germline, CDR1 MGHRA and CDR2 YSYEKL. CDR3 length: 17 residues. This chain's CDR3 is CASSQPPTFGGTYEQYF. As DNA, the CDR3 is TGCGCCAGCAGCCAACCTCCCACCTTCGGGGGTACCTACGAGCAGTACTTC.